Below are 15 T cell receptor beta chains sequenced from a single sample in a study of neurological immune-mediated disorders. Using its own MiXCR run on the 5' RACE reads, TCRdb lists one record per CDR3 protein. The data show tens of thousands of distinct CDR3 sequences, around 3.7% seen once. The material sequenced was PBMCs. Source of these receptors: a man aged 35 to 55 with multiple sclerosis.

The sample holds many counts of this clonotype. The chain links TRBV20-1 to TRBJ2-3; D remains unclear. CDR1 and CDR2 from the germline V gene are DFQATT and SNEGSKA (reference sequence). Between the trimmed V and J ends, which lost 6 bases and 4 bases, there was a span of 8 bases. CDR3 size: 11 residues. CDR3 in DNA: TGCAGTGCCCCAAACGCAGATACGCAGTATTTT. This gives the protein CSAPNADTQYF.

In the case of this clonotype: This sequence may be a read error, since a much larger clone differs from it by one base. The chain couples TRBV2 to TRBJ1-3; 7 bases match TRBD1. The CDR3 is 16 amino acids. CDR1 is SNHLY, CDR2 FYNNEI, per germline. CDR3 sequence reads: CASSEGTGDSGKTINF. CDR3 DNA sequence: TGTGCCAGCAGTGAAGGTACAGGGGACTCTGGAAAAACCATAAATTTT.

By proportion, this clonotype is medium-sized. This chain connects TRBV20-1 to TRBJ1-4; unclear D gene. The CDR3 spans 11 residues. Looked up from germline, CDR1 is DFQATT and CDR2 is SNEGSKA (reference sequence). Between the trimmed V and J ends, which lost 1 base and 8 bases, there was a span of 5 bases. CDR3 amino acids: CSARVKEKLFF. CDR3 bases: TGCAGTGCTAGAGTTAAGGAAAAACTGTTTTTT.

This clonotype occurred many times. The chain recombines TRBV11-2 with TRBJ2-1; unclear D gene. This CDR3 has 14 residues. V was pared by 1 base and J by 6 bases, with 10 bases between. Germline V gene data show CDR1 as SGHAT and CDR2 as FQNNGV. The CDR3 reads CASSLGVESNEQFF. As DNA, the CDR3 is TGTGCCAGCAGCTTAGGGGTAGAAAGCAATGAGCAGTTCTTC.

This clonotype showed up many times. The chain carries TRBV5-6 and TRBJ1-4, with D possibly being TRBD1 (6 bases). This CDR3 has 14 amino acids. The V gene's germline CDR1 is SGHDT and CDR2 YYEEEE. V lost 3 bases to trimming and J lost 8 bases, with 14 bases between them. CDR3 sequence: CASSSSQGGEKLFF. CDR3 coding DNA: TGTGCCAGCAGCTCCTCCCAAGGGGGGGAAAAACTGTTTTTT.

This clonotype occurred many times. The CDR3 spells CASSIDYQPQHF. As DNA, the CDR3 is TGTGCCAGCAGCATTGATTACCAGCCCCAGCATTTT. The V gene is TRBV7-2, the J gene TRBJ1-5; D unresolved. Per the germline V gene, CDR1 is SGHTA and CDR2 is FQGNSA. V dropped 5 bases and J dropped 7 bases, with 9 bases sitting between them. The CDR3 is 12 amino acids.

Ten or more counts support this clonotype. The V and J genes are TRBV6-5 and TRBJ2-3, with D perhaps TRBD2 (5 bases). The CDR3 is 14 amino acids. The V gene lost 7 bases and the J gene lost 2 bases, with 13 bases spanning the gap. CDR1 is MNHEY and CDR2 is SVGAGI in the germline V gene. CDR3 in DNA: TGTGCCAGCAACCGGGCGGGCCCCACAGATACGCAGTATTTT. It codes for CASNRAGPTDTQYF.

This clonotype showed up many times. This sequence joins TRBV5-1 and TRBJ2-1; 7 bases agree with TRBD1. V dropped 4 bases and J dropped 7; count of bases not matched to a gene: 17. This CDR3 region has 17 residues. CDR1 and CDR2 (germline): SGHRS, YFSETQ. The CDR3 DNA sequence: TGCGCCAGCAGCGCCGTCACAGGGGTGGTTGTGATGAATGAGCAGTTCTTC. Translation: CASSAVTGVVVMNEQFF.

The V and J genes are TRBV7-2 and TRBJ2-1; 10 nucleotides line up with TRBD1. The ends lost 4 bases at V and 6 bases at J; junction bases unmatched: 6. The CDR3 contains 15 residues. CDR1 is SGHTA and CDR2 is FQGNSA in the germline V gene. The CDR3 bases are TGTGCCAGCAGCTCCATGGGACAGGGGTCCAATGAGCAGTTCTTC. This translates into CASSSMGQGSNEQFF.

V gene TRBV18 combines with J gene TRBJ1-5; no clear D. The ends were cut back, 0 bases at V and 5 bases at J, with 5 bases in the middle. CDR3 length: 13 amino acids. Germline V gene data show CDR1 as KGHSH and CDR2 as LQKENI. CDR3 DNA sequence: TGTGCCAGCTCACCACCCGGGGATCAGCCCCAGCATTTT. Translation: CASSPPGDQPQHF.

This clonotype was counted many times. The DNA for the CDR3 is TGCGCCAGCAGCTTGGTTGGAGGAACCGGGGAGCTGTTTTTT. Translation gives CASSLVGGTGELFF. The chain has TRBV5-1 and TRBJ2-2; perhaps TRBD2 as D (5 bases). Per the germline V gene, CDR1 is SGHRS and CDR2 is YFSETQ. CDR3 length: 14 amino acids. V was trimmed by 0 bases and J by 5 bases, leaving 8 bases between them.

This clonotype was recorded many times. The chain's CDR3 is CASSSGPLTGGKEKLFF. The CDR3 region has the DNA TGTGCCAGCAGCTCTGGCCCCCTGACAGGGGGAAAAGAAAAACTGTTTTTT. The chain carries TRBV5-5 and TRBJ1-4; 9 nucleotides match TRBD1. The J segment lost 8 bases and the V segment lost 3 bases, leaving 14 bases of the junction unmatched. The CDR3 has 17 residues. Germline CDR1 is SGHKS and CDR2 is YYEKEE (reference sequence). Full variable domain (remainder filled in from reference TRBV5-5 and TRBJ1-4): DAGVTQSPTHLIKTRGQQVTLRCSPISGHKSVSWYQQVLGQGPQFIFQYYEKEERGRGNFPDRFSARQFPNYSSELNVNALLLGDSALYLCASSSGPLTGGKEKLFFGSGTQLSVL.

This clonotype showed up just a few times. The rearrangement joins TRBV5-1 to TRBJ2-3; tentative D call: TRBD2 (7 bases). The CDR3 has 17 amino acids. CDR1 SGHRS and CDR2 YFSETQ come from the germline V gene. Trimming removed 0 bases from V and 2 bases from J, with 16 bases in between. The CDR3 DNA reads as TGCGCCAGCAGCTTGGTTTCGCGCGGGGGCCCCACAGATACGCAGTATTTT. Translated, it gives CASSLVSRGGPTDTQYF.

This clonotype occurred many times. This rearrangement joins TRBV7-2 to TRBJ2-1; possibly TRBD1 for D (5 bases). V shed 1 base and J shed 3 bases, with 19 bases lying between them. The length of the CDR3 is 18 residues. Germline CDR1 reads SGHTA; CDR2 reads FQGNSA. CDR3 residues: CASSLVGARASFYNEQFF. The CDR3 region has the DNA TGTGCCAGCAGCTTAGTAGGGGCCAGGGCAAGTTTCTACAATGAGCAGTTCTTC.

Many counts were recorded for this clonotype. The CDR3 loop is CASSVSPTGDTQYF. The DNA for the CDR3 is TGTGCCAGCAGCGTATCCCCCACGGGAGATACGCAGTATTTT. V gene TRBV9 combines with J gene TRBJ2-3; D uncertain. Germline CDR1 reads SGDLS; CDR2 reads YYNGEE. The CDR3 consists of 14 residues. V was pared by 1 base and J by 5 bases, with 11 bases between.